This T cell receptor (beta chain) was captured in a study of blood T cell repertoires in COVID-19. Study overall: Samples representing acute and convalescent COVID-19 were sourced from the United States, Italy and Spain. Nucleic acid was either cDNA or gDNA, and it came from T cells, B-cell-depleted T cells, or PBMCs.

The CDR3 is 15 amino acids. With 4 bases removed from V and 3 bases from J, the gap between germline ends came to 15 bases. Germline CDR1 reads MDHEN; CDR2 reads SYDVKM. Per the original methods: How many nucleated cells were present was estimated from reference gene primer amplification. Measured with immunoSEQ multiplex PCR; TCRdb has only the in-frame clones, and not every one. The DNA was the basis for D and trimming; V, J and clone size are from that table. Of about 270,000 clones in the sample, about four fifths were seen once. The chain carries TRBV28 and TRBJ1-1; D unclear. This TCR was recovered from a young woman with acute or convalescent COVID-19. Sequenced input: peripheral blood. The CDR3 DNA follows: TGTGCCAGCAGTTCCCCTGGGAGGGTGGACACTGAAGCTTTCTTT. It is translated as CASSSPGRVDTEAFF.